Listed below are T cell receptor beta chains from one sample, sequenced in a study of T cell responses to AZD1222 COVID-19 vaccine. Repertoires were generated with immunoSEQ multiplex PCR, while TCRdb's copy carries only in-frame clones and drops some. The sample holds around 120,000 clones, 85% to 95% seen once. Sequenced material: peripheral blood, taken 28 days after the second AZD1222 dose. The receptors originated from an adult who received the AZD1222 COVID-19 vaccine. Each CDR3 is given with its conserved first and last residue. The D gene is left open where the match is weak. The size entry is marked missing in some rows and otherwise reads once, few, many or a size class.

d_call	j_call	clone_size	v_call	cdr3_aa	cdr3_nt
TRBD2	TRBJ2-2	.	TRBV11-2	CASETSGGWTGELFF	TGTGCCAGCGAGACTAGCGGGGGCTGGACCGGGGAGCTGTTTTTT
.	TRBJ1-1	.	TRBV9	CASSPTAEIPNTEAFF	TGTGCCAGCAGCCCGACAGCCGAGATCCCGAACACTGAAGCTTTCTTT
.	TRBJ1-4	.	TRBV3-1/TRBV3-2	CASSLRSFTIEKLFF	TGTGCCAGCAGCCTCCGATCCTTCACTATTGAAAAACTGTTTTTT
.	TRBJ2-7	.	TRBV11-2	CASSLELGPHEQYF	TGTGCCAGCAGCTTAGAATTGGGGCCTCACGAGCAGTACTTC
.	TRBJ1-5	.	TRBV4-1	CASSQDTGRVNQPQHF	TGCGCCAGCAGCCAAGATACCGGACGGGTCAATCAGCCCCAGCATTTT
.	TRBJ2-3	.	TRBV6-5	CASSYDLPSTDTQYF	TGTGCCAGCAGTTACGACCTTCCTAGCACAGATACGCAGTATTTT
TRBD1	TRBJ1-5	.	TRBV7-2	CASSQQGAGQPQHF	TGTGCCAGCAGCCAACAGGGGGCGGGGCAGCCCCAGCATTTT
.	TRBJ1-5	.	TRBV6-5	CASGWNQPQHF	TGTGCCAGCGGGTGGAATCAGCCCCAGCATTTT
.	TRBJ1-4	.	TRBV4-3	CASSQEGGWDEKLFF	TGCGCCAGCAGTCAGGAGGGGGGATGGGATGAAAAACTGTTTTTT
TRBD2	TRBJ2-6	.	TRBV9	CASSAGRGPGANVLTF	TGTGCCAGCAGCGCCGGGAGGGGTCCCGGGGCCAACGTCCTGACTTTC
TRBD2	TRBJ2-5	.	TRBV7-8	CASSLVRGGNYF	TGTGCCAGCAGCTTAGTGCGGGGGGGCAATTACTTC
.	TRBJ2-7	.	TRBV19	CASSILRDGHYEQYF	TGTGCCAGTAGTATACTCCGGGACGGACACTACGAGCAGTACTTC
.	TRBJ2-7	.	TRBV19	CASSKVGPLGEQYF	TGTGCCAGTAGTAAAGTCGGGCCCTTAGGAGAGCAGTACTTC
TRBD2	TRBJ2-7	.	TRBV6-2/TRBV6-3	CASSYAREGEQYF	TGTGCCAGCAGTTATGCGAGGGAGGGCGAGCAGTACTTC
TRBD2	TRBJ2-5	.	TRBV12-3/TRBV12-4	CASSGLEQTQYF	TGTGCCAGTTCGGGACTAGAACAGACCCAGTACTTC
.	TRBJ1-1	.	TRBV11-2	CASSLDRRGTAEAFF	TGTGCCAGCAGCTTAGATAGGCGGGGGACGGCTGAAGCTTTCTTT
.	TRBJ1-5	.	TRBV30	CAWSQGLSDQPQHF	TGTGCCTGGAGTCAGGGGCTTAGCGATCAGCCCCAGCATTTT
.	TRBJ2-1	.	TRBV7-2	CASSLSGSSYNEQFF	TGTGCCAGCAGCTTGTCGGGGAGCTCCTACAATGAGCAGTTCTTC
TRBD2	TRBJ2-7	.	TRBV24-1	CARNRVRLAGGPTNSYEQYF	TGTGCACGAAATAGGGTGAGACTAGCGGGAGGGCCTACCAACTCCTACGAGCAGTACTTC
TRBD1	TRBJ1-2	.	TRBV5-6	CASSYLVQGFYGYTF	TGTGCCAGCAGCTATCTGGTACAGGGGTTTTATGGCTACACCTTC
.	TRBJ2-3	.	TRBV20-1	CSVDGDTQYF	TGCAGTGTAGATGGAGATACGCAGTATTTT
.	TRBJ1-1	.	TRBV10-1	CANITGNTEAFF	TGCGCCAACATTACGGGGAACACTGAAGCTTTCTTT
.	TRBJ1-2	once	TRBV20-1	CSASFASSNYGYTF	TGCAGTGCTAGTTTTGCCAGCTCTAACTATGGCTACACCTTC
.	TRBJ1-2	.	TRBV13	CASSPVRGYGYTF	TGTGCCAGCAGCCCGGTCCGGGGATATGGCTACACCTTC
TRBD2	TRBJ2-7	.	TRBV28	CASTNALAGRPGIRYF	TGTGCCAGCACAAATGCGTTAGCGGGAAGACCCGGGATTCGGTACTTC
.	TRBJ2-3	.	TRBV20-1	CSALVTDTQYF	TGCAGTGCTCTGGTCACCGATACGCAGTATTTT
.	TRBJ1-1	.	TRBV10-3	CAISEIPGRTEAFF	TGTGCCATCAGTGAGATACCAGGGAGAACTGAAGCTTTCTTT
TRBD1	TRBJ1-2	.	TRBV30	CAGQGAVGSGYGYTF	TGTGCCGGCCAGGGGGCTGTGGGATCAGGCTATGGCTACACCTTC
.	TRBJ2-1	.	TRBV2	CASSSLAGTVVQFF	TGTGCCAGCAGTTCCCTGGCAGGGACCGTCGTCCAGTTCTTC